The entry that follows covers one T cell receptor (beta chain) sequence. Stated time point: blood 4 weeks post-SBRT, at nephrectomy. Described treatment: 15 Gy SBRT to primary tumor, nephrectomy 4 weeks later. Nephrectomy followed 15 Gy stereotactic body radiation by 4 weeks. This entry belongs to a study of radiation and T cells in renal cell carcinoma. This CDR3 spans 15 amino acids. The ends were cut back, 7 bases at V and 3 bases at J, with 18 bases in the middle. Germline V gene data show CDR1 as MNHEY and CDR2 as SVGAGI. TCRdb's copy holds only in-frame clones and misses some; the assay was immunoSEQ multiplex PCR. The sample records approximately 150,000 clones, approximately 86% being singletons.

The clonotype comes from a woman aged 50 to 60 with renal cell carcinoma. The sample in question was blood, obtained from a patient whose treatment included radiotherapy and nephrectomy. V usage is TRBV6-5 and J usage is TRBJ1-1; possibly TRBD1 for D (5 bases). CDR3 amino acids: CASKFEGRWDTEAFF. The CDR3 DNA follows: TGTGCCAGCAAGTTCGAGGGGCGGTGGGACACTGAAGCTTTCTTT.